These 10 T cell receptor beta chains share one sample of origin, sequenced in a study of radiotherapy plus CTLA-4 blockade in lung cancer. Data came from immunoSEQ multiplex PCR; TCRdb stores just in-frame clones and leaves some out. The repertoire consists of some 80,000 clones, with roughly 80% occurring once and the leading ten covering about 0.79%. The sample was peripheral blood, taken from a patient treated with radiotherapy plus ipilimumab. The receptors originated from a human donor with non-small cell lung cancer who had stable disease on radiotherapy plus ipilimumab.

This clone has a handful of counts. This sequence joins TRBV19 and TRBJ1-2; D remains unclear. Between the trimmed V and J ends, which lost 3 bases and 4 bases, there was a span of 9 bases. The CDR3 consists of 13 residues. Germline-derived CDR1 and CDR2 are LNHDA and SQIVND (reference sequence). The CDR3 sequence: CASSILDRYGYTF. The CDR3 DNA sequence: TGTGCCAGTAGTATCTTAGACCGCTATGGCTACACCTTC.

The V call is TRBV15, the J call TRBJ2-3; a weak D match, TRBD1 (6 bases). The V end lost 10 bases, the J end lost 4 bases, and 9 bases lay between the germline ends. This CDR3 is built from 11 residues. The germline gives CDR1 LNHNV, CDR2 YYDKDF (reference sequence). Here the CDR3 reads CAIQGADTQYF. The DNA for the CDR3 is TGTGCCATACAGGGTGCAGATACGCAGTATTTT.

The table lists this clone with a few counts. The genes are TRBV9 and TRBJ1-1; tentatively, D is TRBD1 (6 bases). The CDR3 runs to 17 residues. Between the trimmed V and J ends, which lost 4 bases and 1 base, there was a span of 20 bases. Germline assignment: CDR1 SGDLS and CDR2 YYNGEE. The CDR3 sequence: CASSSHPQGSGNTEAFF. The CDR3 nucleotides are TGTGCCAGCAGCTCACATCCTCAGGGGAGTGGGAACACTGAAGCTTTCTTT.

V gene TRBV10-3 combines with J gene TRBJ1-2, with TRBD1 matching over 9 bases. CDR1 and CDR2 (germline): ENHRY, SYGVKD. V gave up 11 bases and J gave up 6 bases; unmatched junction bases: 13. There are 14 residues in the CDR3. The DNA for the CDR3 is TGTGCCTTTCGACCCGGGACAGGGTATGATGGCTACACCTTC. It is translated as CAFRPGTGYDGYTF.

The J gene is TRBJ1-6, the V gene TRBV28; no reliable D call. Trimming removed 4 bases from V and 12 bases from J, with 19 bases in between. The CDR3 sequence is 15 residues long. Germline V lookup: CDR1 MDHEN, CDR2 SYDVKM. The DNA for the CDR3 is TGTGCCAGCAGTTATCCTGGTATCCTAAAAGAACCCCTCCACTTT. This encodes CASSYPGILKEPLHF.

The chain combines TRBV10-1 with TRBJ2-2; 7 bases are a match to TRBD1. The germline V gene encodes CDR1 WNHNN and CDR2 SYGVQD (reference sequence). The CDR3 consists of 14 residues. Trimming removed 4 bases from V and 6 bases from J; junction bases left unmatched: 5. For the CDR3, the DNA is TGCGCCAGCAGTGTTGGCAGGGGGTCCGGGGAGCTGTTTTTT. Encoded protein: CASSVGRGSGELFF.

This clone was seen just once. V and J are TRBV19 and TRBJ1-1; 7 bases are a match to TRBD1. Unmatched junction bases numbered 18, after V lost 7 bases and J lost 7 bases. The germline gives CDR1 LNHDA, CDR2 SQIVND (reference sequence). This CDR3 is built from 16 residues. The CDR3 DNA reads TGTGCCAGTACCCCAATCCCCGGGACAGAGTTGTATGAAGCTTTCTTT. Amino acids: CASTPIPGTELYEAFF.

This clone was detected only once. V is TRBV28 and J is TRBJ1-1; D is unresolved. Between the trimmed V and J ends, which lost 10 bases and 0 bases, there was a span of 15 bases. Germline V gene data show CDR1 as MDHEN and CDR2 as SYDVKM. This CDR3 contains 14 residues. The CDR3 nucleotides read TGTGCCACCCTCAGCGGGCAGGTGAACACTGAAGCTTTCTTT. It codes for CATLSGQVNTEAFF.

V and J are TRBV2 and TRBJ2-3, with D perhaps TRBD2 (5 bases). Germline CDR1 is SNHLY and CDR2 is FYNNEI. This CDR3 comprises 14 residues. The V gene lost 10 bases and the J gene lost 0 bases, with 14 bases spanning the gap. The CDR3 loop is CATQGGLSTDTQYF. The CDR3 nucleotides read TGTGCCACCCAAGGAGGACTCAGCACAGATACGCAGTATTTT.

The chain has TRBV11-2 and TRBJ2-7, with TRBD1 identical over 8 bases. This CDR3 has 14 residues. With 5 bases clipped from V and 3 bases from J, the junction kept 6 bases outside the gene matches. The V gene's germline CDR1 is SGHAT and CDR2 FQNNGV. This CDR3 is CASSASTGGYEQYF. The CDR3 DNA is TGTGCCAGCAGCGCATCAACAGGGGGCTACGAGCAGTACTTC.